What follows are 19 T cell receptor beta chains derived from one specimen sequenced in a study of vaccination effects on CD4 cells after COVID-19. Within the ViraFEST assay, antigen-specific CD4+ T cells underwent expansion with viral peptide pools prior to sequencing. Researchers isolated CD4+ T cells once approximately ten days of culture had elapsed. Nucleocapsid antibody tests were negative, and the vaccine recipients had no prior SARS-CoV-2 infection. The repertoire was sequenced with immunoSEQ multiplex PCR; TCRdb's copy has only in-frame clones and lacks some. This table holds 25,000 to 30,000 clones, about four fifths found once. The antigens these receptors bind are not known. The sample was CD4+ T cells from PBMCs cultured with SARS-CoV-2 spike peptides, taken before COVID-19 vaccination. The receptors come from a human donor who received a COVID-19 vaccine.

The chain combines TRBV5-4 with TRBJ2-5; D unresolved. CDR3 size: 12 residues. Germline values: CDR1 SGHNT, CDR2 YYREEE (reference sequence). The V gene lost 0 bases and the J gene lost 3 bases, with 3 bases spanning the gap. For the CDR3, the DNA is TGTGCCAGCAGCTTGGAGGAAGAGACCCAGTACTTC. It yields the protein CASSLEEETQYF. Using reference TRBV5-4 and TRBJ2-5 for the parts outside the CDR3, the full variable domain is ETGVTQSPTHLIKTRGQQVTLRCSSQSGHNTVSWYQQALGQGPQFIFQYYREEENGRGNFPPRFSGLQFPNYSSELNVNALELDDSALYLCASSLEEETQYFGPGTRLLVL.

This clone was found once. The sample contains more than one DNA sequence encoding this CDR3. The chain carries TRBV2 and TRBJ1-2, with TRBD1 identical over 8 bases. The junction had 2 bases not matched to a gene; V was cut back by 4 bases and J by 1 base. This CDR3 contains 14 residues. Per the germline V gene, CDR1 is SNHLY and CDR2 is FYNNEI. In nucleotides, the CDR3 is TGTGCCAGCAGTGTCGACAGGGGTAACTATGGCTACACCTTC. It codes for CASSVDRGNYGYTF.

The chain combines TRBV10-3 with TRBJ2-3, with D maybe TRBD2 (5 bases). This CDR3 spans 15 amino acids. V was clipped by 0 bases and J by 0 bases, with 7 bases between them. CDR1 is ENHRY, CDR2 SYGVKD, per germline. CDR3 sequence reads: CAISESTGSTDTQYF. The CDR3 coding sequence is TGTGCCATCAGTGAGTCTACGGGGAGCACAGATACGCAGTATTTT.

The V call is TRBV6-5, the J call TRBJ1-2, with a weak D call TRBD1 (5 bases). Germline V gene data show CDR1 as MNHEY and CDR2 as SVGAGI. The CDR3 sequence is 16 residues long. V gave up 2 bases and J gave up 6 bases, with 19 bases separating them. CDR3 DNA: TGTGCCAGCAGTTACGAACTTACCGGGGGTTGGGATGGCTACACCTTC. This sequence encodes CASSYELTGGWDGYTF.

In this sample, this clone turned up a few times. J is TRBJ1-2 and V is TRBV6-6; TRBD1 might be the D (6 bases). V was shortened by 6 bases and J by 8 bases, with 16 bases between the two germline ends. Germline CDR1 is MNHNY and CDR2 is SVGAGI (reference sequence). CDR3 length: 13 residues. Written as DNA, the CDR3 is TGTGCCAGCAGCCAGGACAGCCTTTACGGCTACACCTTC. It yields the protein CASSQDSLYGYTF.

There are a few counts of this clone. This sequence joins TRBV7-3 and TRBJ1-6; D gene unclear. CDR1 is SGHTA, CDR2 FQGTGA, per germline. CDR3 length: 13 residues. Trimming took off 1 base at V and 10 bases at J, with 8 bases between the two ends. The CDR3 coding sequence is TGTGCCAGCAGCTTAATGGAAGGCTCACCCCTCCACTTT. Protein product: CASSLMEGSPLHF. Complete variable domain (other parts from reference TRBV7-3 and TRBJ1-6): GAGVSQTPSNKVTEKGKYVELRCDPISGHTALYWYRQSLGQGPEFLIYFQGTGAADDSGLPNDRFFAVRPEGSVSTLKIQRTERGDSAVYLCASSLMEGSPLHFGNGTRLTVT.

The CDR3 DNA reads TGTGCCAGCAGCAAAAAAGGCCCTAGCGTTTCCTACGAGCAGTACTTC. This gives the protein CASSKKGPSVSYEQYF. The chain has TRBV21-1 and TRBJ2-7; TRBD2, the D gene given by the table, was not confirmed from the DNA. TRBV21-1 is flagged as a pseudogene. The CDR3 loop spans 16 amino acids.

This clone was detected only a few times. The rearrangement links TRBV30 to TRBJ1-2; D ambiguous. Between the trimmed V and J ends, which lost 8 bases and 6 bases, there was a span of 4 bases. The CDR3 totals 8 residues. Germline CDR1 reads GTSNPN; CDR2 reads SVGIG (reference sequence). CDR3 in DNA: TGTGCCCAGGATGGCTACACCTTC. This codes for CAQDGYTF.

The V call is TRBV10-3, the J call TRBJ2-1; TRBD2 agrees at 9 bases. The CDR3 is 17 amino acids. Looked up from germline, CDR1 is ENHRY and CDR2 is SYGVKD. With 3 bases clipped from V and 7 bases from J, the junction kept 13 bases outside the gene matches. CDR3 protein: CAISDHVGLAIINEQFF. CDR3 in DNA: TGTGCCATCAGTGACCACGTTGGACTAGCGATAATAAATGAGCAGTTCTTC.

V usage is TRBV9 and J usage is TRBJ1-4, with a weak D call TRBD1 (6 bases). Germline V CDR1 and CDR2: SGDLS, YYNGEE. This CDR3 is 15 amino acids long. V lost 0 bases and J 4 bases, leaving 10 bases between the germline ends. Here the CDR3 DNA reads TGTGCCAGCAGCGTAGGGACAGCTCGTAATGAAAAACTGTTTTTT. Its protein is CASSVGTARNEKLFF. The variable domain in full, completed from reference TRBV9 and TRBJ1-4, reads DSGVTQTPKHLITATGQRVTLRCSPRSGDLSVYWYQQSLDQGLQFLIQYYNGEERAKGNILERFSAQQFPDLHSELNLSSLELGDSALYFCASSVGTARNEKLFFGSGTQLSVL.

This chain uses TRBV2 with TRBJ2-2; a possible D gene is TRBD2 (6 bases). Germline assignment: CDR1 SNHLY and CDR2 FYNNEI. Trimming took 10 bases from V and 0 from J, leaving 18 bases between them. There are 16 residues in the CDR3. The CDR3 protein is CATGGRYGANTGELFF. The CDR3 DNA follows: TGTGCCACCGGAGGGCGGTATGGGGCGAACACCGGGGAGCTGTTTTTT.

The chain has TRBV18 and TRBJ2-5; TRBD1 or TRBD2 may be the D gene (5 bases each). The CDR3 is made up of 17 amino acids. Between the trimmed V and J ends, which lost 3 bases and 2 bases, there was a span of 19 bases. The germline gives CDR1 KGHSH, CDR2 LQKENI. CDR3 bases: TGTGCCAGCTCACCGGGACGCGGGCGGGTTGGTCAAGAGACCCAGTACTTC. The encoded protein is CASSPGRGRVGQETQYF.

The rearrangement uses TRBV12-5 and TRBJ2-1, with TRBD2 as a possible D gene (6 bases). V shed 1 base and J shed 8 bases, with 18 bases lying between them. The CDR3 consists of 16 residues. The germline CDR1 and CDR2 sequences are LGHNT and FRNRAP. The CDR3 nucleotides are TGTGCTAGTGGTTTGGCCTCAGGAGGGGTGGGCTATGAGCAGTTCTTC. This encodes CASGLASGGVGYEQFF.

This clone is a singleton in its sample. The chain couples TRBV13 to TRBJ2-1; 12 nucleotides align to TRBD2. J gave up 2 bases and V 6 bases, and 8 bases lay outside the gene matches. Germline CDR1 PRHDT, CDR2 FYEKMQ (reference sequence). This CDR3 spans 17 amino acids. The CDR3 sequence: CASRQTSGSVTYNEQFF. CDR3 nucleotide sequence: TGTGCCAGCAGACAGACTAGCGGGAGTGTCACCTACAATGAGCAGTTCTTC.

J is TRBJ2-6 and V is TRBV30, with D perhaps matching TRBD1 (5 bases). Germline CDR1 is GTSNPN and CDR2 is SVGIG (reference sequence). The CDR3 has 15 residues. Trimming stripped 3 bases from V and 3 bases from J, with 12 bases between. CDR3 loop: CAWSTDSLGANVLTF. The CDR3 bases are TGTGCCTGGAGCACCGACAGCCTTGGGGCCAACGTCCTGACTTTC.

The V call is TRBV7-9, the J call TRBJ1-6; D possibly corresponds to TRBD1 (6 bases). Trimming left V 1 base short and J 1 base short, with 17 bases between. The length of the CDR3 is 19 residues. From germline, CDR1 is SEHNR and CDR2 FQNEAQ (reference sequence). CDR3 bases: TGTGCCAGCAGCTTAGGGGCGGGGACAAGCGGGTCCTATAATTCACCCCTCCACTTT. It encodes CASSLGAGTSGSYNSPLHF. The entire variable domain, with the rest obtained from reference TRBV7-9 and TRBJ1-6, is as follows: DTGVSQNPRHKITKRGQNVTFRCDPISEHNRLYWYRQTLGQGPEFLTYFQNEAQLEKSRLLSDRFSAERPKGSFSTLEIQRTEQGDSAMYLCASSLGAGTSGSYNSPLHFGNGTRLTVT.

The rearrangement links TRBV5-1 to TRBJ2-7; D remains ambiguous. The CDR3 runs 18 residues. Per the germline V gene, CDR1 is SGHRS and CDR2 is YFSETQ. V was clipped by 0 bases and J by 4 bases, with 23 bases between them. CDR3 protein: CASSLAPPNSSPWYEQYF. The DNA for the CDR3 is TGCGCCAGCAGCTTGGCCCCCCCCAACAGCTCCCCATGGTACGAGCAGTACTTC.

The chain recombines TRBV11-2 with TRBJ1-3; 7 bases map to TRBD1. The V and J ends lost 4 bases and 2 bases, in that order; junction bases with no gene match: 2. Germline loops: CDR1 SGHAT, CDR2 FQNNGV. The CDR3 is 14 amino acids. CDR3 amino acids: CASSSQGTGNTIYF. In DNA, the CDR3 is TGTGCCAGCAGCTCACAGGGGACTGGAAACACCATATATTTT.

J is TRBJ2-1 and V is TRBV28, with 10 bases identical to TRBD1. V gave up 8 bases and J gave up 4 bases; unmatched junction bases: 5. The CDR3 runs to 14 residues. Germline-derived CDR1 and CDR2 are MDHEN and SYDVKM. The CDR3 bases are TGTGCCAGCTCCGGGACAGGGGATTACAATGAGCAGTTCTTC. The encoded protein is CASSGTGDYNEQFF. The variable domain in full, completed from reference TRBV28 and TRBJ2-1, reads DVKVTQSSRYLVKRTGEKVFLECVQDMDHENMFWYRQDPGLGLRLIYFSYDVKMKEKGDIPEGYSVSREKKERFSLILESASTNQTSMYLCASSGTGDYNEQFFGPGTRLTVL.